These 5 T cell receptor beta chains originate from one sample sequenced in a study of blood T cells in healthy people across ages. The use of a sample-barcoded 5' primer and a J-beta primer mix characterized a second PCR of roughly 7 to 11 cycles. TCRdb itself ran the 5' RACE reads through MiXCR, one entry per CDR3 protein. The profile shows approximately 900,000 distinct CDR3 sequences, roughly 50% of them singletons. Sequencing was performed on blood. Source of these receptors: a man aged 25 to 40 in good health.

This clonotype occurred a few times. This chain connects TRBV6-5 to TRBJ2-5; possibly TRBD2 for D (6 bases). The CDR3 runs 14 residues. The ends were cut back, 2 bases at V and 5 bases at J, with 12 bases in the middle. The V gene's germline CDR1 is MNHEY and CDR2 SVGAGI. The CDR3 DNA is TGTGCCAGCAGTTACCGCTCTAGCGTTGAGACCCAGTACTTC. It yields the protein CASSYRSSVETQYF.

The rearrangement joins TRBV30 to TRBJ2-1, with 8 bases aligning to TRBD1. This CDR3 spans 17 amino acids. Unmatched junction bases numbered 13, after V lost 0 bases and J lost 6 bases. Germline CDR1 GTSNPN, CDR2 SVGIG (reference sequence). DNA of the CDR3: TGTGCCTGGAGTGTACGTCGTATGGGACAGGACCCCAATGAGCAGTTCTTC. Amino acids: CAWSVRRMGQDPNEQFF.

This clonotype showed up just a few times. The genes are TRBV5-5 and TRBJ1-1, with D unclear. This CDR3 comprises 13 residues. CDR1 is SGHKS, CDR2 YYEKEE, per germline (reference sequence). The V gene lost 0 bases and the J gene lost 8 bases, with 11 bases spanning the gap. CDR3 bases: TGTGCCAGCAGCTTGGGCGGGCCATTCGAAGCTTTCTTT. Protein sequence: CASSLGGPFEAFF. The full variable domain, with the rest looked up from reference TRBV5-5 and TRBJ1-1, is DAGVTQSPTHLIKTRGQQVTLRCSPISGHKSVSWYQQVLGQGPQFIFQYYEKEERGRGNFPDRFSARQFPNYSSELNVNALLLGDSALYLCASSLGGPFEAFFGQGTRLTVV.

This clonotype has a handful of counts. Relative to the germline gene, one junction end is altered; a read error may explain this. The gene calls are TRBV7-2 and TRBJ1-2; 7 bases align to TRBD1. The CDR3 contains 13 residues. The germline CDR1 and CDR2 sequences are SGHTA and FQGNSA. The CDR3, as DNA: TGTGCCGGCAGCTTAGGAGGGGGCCATGGCTACACCTTC. Translated: CAGSLGGGHGYTF. Variable domain in full (rest from reference TRBV7-2 and TRBJ1-2): GAGVSQSPSNKVTEKGKDVELRCDPISGHTALYWYRQSLGQGLEFLIYFQGNSAPDKSGLPSDRFSAERTGGSVSTLTIQRTQQEDSAVYLCAGSLGGGHGYTFGSGTRLTVV.

A few counts support this clonotype. The chain uses TRBV5-1 and TRBJ1-2; perhaps TRBD1 as D (5 bases). Germline lookup yields CDR1 SGHRS and CDR2 YFSETQ. The CDR3 length is 16 residues. Trimming pared 1 base from V and 4 bases from J, leaving 17 bases between. The CDR3 bases are TGCGCCAGCAGCTTGAGGGACTCCCACCTGACCTATGGCTACACCTTC. It codes for CASSLRDSHLTYGYTF. The whole variable domain, filled in from reference TRBV5-1 and TRBJ1-2, reads KAGVTQTPRYLIKTRGQQVTLSCSPISGHRSVSWYQQTPGQGLQFLFEYFSETQRNKGNFPGRFSGRQFSNSRSEMNVSTLELGDSALYLCASSLRDSHLTYGYTFGSGTRLTVV.